The 8 T cell receptor beta chains reported below all come from one sample, sequenced in a study of CD8 T cells in ankylosing spondylitis. In TCRdb, the 5' RACE reads were re-called with MiXCR into one record per CDR3 protein. The repertoire holds roughly 200,000 distinct CDR3 sequences, with more than 10% as singletons. Sequencing was carried out using blood, either unsorted or a sorted T cell fraction (not recorded which). These receptors were taken from a male donor with ankylosing spondylitis or in good health (not recorded which).

This clonotype was recorded many times. V and J are TRBV29-1 and TRBJ2-2; 7 nucleotides match TRBD1. The CDR3 is 14 amino acids. After removal of 4 bases from V and 5 bases from J, the junction contained 7 bases not matched to a gene. Germline loops: CDR1 SQVTM, CDR2 ANQGSEA. The CDR3 is CSVVQGIRTGELFF. The CDR3 DNA reads TGCAGCGTTGTACAGGGGATACGGACCGGGGAGCTGTTTTTT.

The chain has TRBV12-3 or TRBV12-4 and TRBJ2-1; D perhaps matches TRBD2 (6 bases). The CDR3 sequence is 16 residues long. V shed 5 bases and J shed 3 bases, with 17 bases lying between them. This CDR3 is CASSPPGLQGYNEQFF. For the CDR3, the DNA is TGTGCCAGCAGTCCCCCGGGACTCCAGGGCTACAATGAGCAGTTCTTC.

This sequence joins TRBV14 and TRBJ1-1; D not certain. V lost 4 bases to trimming and J lost 4 bases, with 10 bases between them. Germline-derived CDR1 and CDR2 are SGHDN and FVKESK. CDR3 size: 13 residues. CDR3: CASSPSSGTEAFF. DNA for the CDR3: TGTGCCAGCAGCCCCTCGTCGGGCACTGAAGCTTTCTTT.

This clonotype came up many times. The V call is TRBV20-1, the J call TRBJ2-1; no clear D gene. The CDR3 extends over 11 amino acids. CDR1 DFQATT and CDR2 SNEGSKA come from the germline V gene (reference sequence). As DNA, the CDR3 is TGCAGCGTTCAAGTAGTCAATGAGCAGTTCTTC. It is translated as CSVQVVNEQFF.

The chain has TRBV3-1 and TRBJ2-1, with D perhaps matching TRBD1 (6 bases). From germline, CDR1 is LGHDT and CDR2 YNNKEL (reference sequence). This CDR3 contains 16 residues. The ends were cut back, 3 bases at V and 9 bases at J, with 21 bases in the middle. CDR3 in amino acids: CASSHNSRVAGAEQFF. Here the CDR3 DNA reads TGTGCCAGCAGCCATAACTCCAGGGTGGCAGGGGCTGAGCAGTTCTTC.

This clonotype was counted ten times or more. The DNA for the CDR3 is TGTGCCAGCGGAATGCTAGCGGGAGTCGAAGATGAGCAGTTCTTC. This codes for CASGMLAGVEDEQFF. The gene calls are TRBV11-2 and TRBJ2-1; 10 bases map to TRBD2. This CDR3 is 15 amino acids long. Trimming took 8 bases from V and 8 from J; bases not matched to a gene: 12. The V gene's germline CDR1 is SGHAT and CDR2 FQNNGV.

This clonotype was counted at least ten times. The V gene is TRBV12-3 or TRBV12-4, the J gene TRBJ2-7; tentative D call: TRBD1 (6 bases). CDR3 length: 14 amino acids. The V end lost 5 bases, the J end lost 2 bases, and 13 bases lay between the germline ends. CDR3 sequence: CASSHGTPAYEQYF. CDR3 nucleotides: TGTGCCAGCAGTCACGGGACACCTGCCTACGAGCAGTACTTC.

This clonotype was observed a few times. The genes are TRBV29-1 and TRBJ1-2; perhaps TRBD1 as D (6 bases). The CDR3 spans 13 residues. The germline gives CDR1 SQVTM, CDR2 ANQGSEA. Trimming left V 6 bases short and J 3 bases short, with 14 bases between. The CDR3 loop is CSVPTGTDYGYTF. CDR3 DNA: TGCAGCGTCCCGACAGGAACGGACTATGGCTACACCTTC.